Below are 28 T cell receptor beta chains sequenced from a single sample in a study of blood T cell repertoires in COVID-19. Measured with immunoSEQ multiplex PCR; TCRdb has only the in-frame clones, and not every one. The sample holds some 10,000 clones; almost 90% are singletons and the top ten take 10%. Input material: peripheral blood. Source of these receptors: a human donor in a cohort sampled during active COVID-19.

The rearrangement links TRBV5-1 to TRBJ1-3; possible D gene TRBD1, 6 bases. Germline-derived CDR1 and CDR2 are SGHRS and YFSETQ. The CDR3 length is 17 residues. Trimming cost V 0 bases and J 0 bases, with 13 bases left between them. The CDR3 reads CASSLGQGTFSGNTIYF. CDR3 nucleotide sequence: TGCGCCAGCAGCTTGGGGCAGGGGACGTTCTCTGGAAACACCATATATTTT.

V gene TRBV4-3 combines with J gene TRBJ2-7; 7 bases map to TRBD1. Trimming removed 1 base from V and 5 bases from J; junction bases left unmatched: 5. CDR1 is LGHNA and CDR2 is YSLEER in the germline V gene. The CDR3 has 14 amino acids. CDR3 nucleotides: TGCGCCAGCAGCCAAGGGATAGGGGGCGACGAGCAGTACTTC. Its translation is CASSQGIGGDEQYF.

The chain combines TRBV6-5 with TRBJ2-3; 8 bases fit TRBD2. The CDR3 loop spans 15 amino acids. The junction had 2 bases not matched to a gene; V was cut back by 3 bases and J by 0 bases. Per the germline V gene, CDR1 is MNHEY and CDR2 is SVGAGI. The DNA for the CDR3 is TGTGCCAGCAGTTATCGACTAGCGAGCACAGATACGCAGTATTTT. Encoded protein: CASSYRLASTDTQYF.

The chain has TRBV19 and TRBJ1-5; D might be TRBD1 (6 bases). Germline CDR1 is LNHDA and CDR2 is SQIVND (reference sequence). This CDR3 is built from 13 residues. V dropped 8 bases and J dropped 6 bases, with 14 bases sitting between them. The CDR3 reads CASAQGYSQPQHF. The CDR3 region has the DNA TGTGCCAGTGCGCAGGGGTATAGTCAGCCCCAGCATTTT.

The chain couples TRBV7-9 to TRBJ2-5; 7 bases match TRBD2. After removal of 6 bases from V and 2 bases from J, the junction contained 9 bases not matched to a gene. Germline values: CDR1 SEHNR, CDR2 FQNEAQ (reference sequence). The length of the CDR3 is 15 residues. The DNA of the CDR3 is TGTGCCAGCAGTGCCCGTGGGGGGGGACAAGAGACCCAGTACTTC. This gives the protein CASSARGGGQETQYF.

For this clone: At one boundary the junction diverges from the germline segment, which might be a read error. The rearrangement uses TRBV7-7 and TRBJ2-2; possibly TRBD1 for D (5 bases). Per germline, CDR1 SSHAT and CDR2 FNYEAQ (reference sequence). The CDR3 runs to 15 residues. The DNA for the CDR3 is TGTGCTAGCAGCTTAGAACAGGCGAACACCGGGGAGCTGTTTTTT. Its translation is CASSLEQANTGELFF.

V and J are TRBV10-2 and TRBJ2-1; perhaps TRBD1 as D (5 bases). Per the germline V gene, CDR1 is WSHSY and CDR2 is SAAADI. V was cut by 8 bases and J by 0 bases, with 11 bases left in between. The CDR3 runs to 14 residues. CDR3 DNA: TGCGCCAGCCTGGGGCGGTTCTCCTACAATGAGCAGTTCTTC. Amino acid sequence: CASLGRFSYNEQFF.

The chain combines TRBV28 with TRBJ2-5; tentative D call: TRBD2 (5 bases). Germline CDR1 reads MDHEN; CDR2 reads SYDVKM. The CDR3 extends over 13 amino acids. V gave up 3 bases and J gave up 2 bases, with 7 bases separating them. The CDR3, as DNA: TGTGCCAGCAGTTTGGGCGGGCAAGAGACCCAGTACTTC. Protein: CASSLGGQETQYF.

The chain uses TRBV21-1 and TRBJ2-3; the listed D gene, TRBD1, was not tested against the DNA. TRBV21-1 corresponds to a pseudogene. The CDR3 runs 16 residues. As DNA, the CDR3 is TGTGCCAGCAGCGCCCCCCCCGGACAGGGAGTCGGTACGCAGTATTTT. Translated: CASSAPPGQGVGTQYF.

This clone has more than one count but fewer than ten. The CDR3 sequence: CASSQGWGDHSPLHF. CDR3 sequence (DNA): TGCGCCAGCAGCCAAGGCTGGGGGGACCATTCACCCCTCCACTTT. J is TRBJ1-6 and V is TRBV4-1, with D possibly being TRBD1 (5 bases). The CDR3 is made up of 15 amino acids. In germline, CDR1 is MGHRA, CDR2 YSYEKL. Trimming cost V 1 base and J 8 bases, with 12 bases left between them.

The gene calls are TRBV7-2 and TRBJ2-1; 15 nucleotides agree with TRBD2. Per the germline V gene, CDR1 is SGHTA and CDR2 is FQGNSA. The junction had 9 bases not matched to a gene; V was cut back by 4 bases and J by 11 bases. This CDR3 region has 16 residues. The CDR3 sequence: CASSSSGTSGGMKQFF. The CDR3 nucleotides read TGTGCCAGCAGCTCGTCCGGGACTAGCGGGGGGATGAAGCAGTTCTTC.

The chain has TRBV5-3 and TRBJ2-1; 10 positions match TRBD2. TRBV5-3 is reported as an ORF; its role is uncertain. V lost 4 bases and J lost 8; bases outside the gene matches: 12. CDR3 size: 16 residues. The CDR3 loop is CARSGPTSGVGDEQFF. The CDR3 region has the DNA TGTGCCAGAAGCGGACCCACTAGCGGGGTCGGCGATGAGCAGTTCTTC.

The V call is TRBV6-5, the J call TRBJ2-3; D is uncertain. The CDR3 runs to 13 residues. Germline CDR1 is MNHEY and CDR2 is SVGAGI. V dropped 7 bases and J dropped 6 bases, with 14 bases sitting between them. CDR3 protein: CASTPGRPDTQYF. The CDR3 DNA reads as TGTGCCAGCACCCCGGGTCGACCGGATACGCAGTATTTT.

A single count supports this clone. V is TRBV7-2 and J is TRBJ2-7, with D tentatively TRBD1 (6 bases). The CDR3 totals 15 residues. CDR1 SGHTA and CDR2 FQGNSA come from the germline V gene. V was cut by 1 base and J by 4 bases, with 14 bases left in between. The CDR3 loop is CASSLDQGWIYEQYF. The CDR3 nucleotides read TGTGCCAGCAGCTTAGATCAGGGGTGGATTTACGAGCAGTACTTC.

The V call is TRBV25-1, the J call TRBJ2-2; D may be TRBD1 (5 bases). The CDR3 runs 15 residues. Trimming left V 2 bases short and J 6 bases short, with 13 bases between. The germline CDR1 and CDR2 sequences are MGHDK and SYGVNS. The CDR3 DNA reads as TGTGCCAGCAGTGAAAGGGGAAGAAGTGCCGGGGAGCTGTTTTTT. Amino acid sequence: CASSERGRSAGELFF.

This clone has just one count. V usage is TRBV7-9 and J usage is TRBJ1-1; weak D call: TRBD1 (6 bases). Germline CDR1 reads SEHNR; CDR2 reads FQNEAQ (reference sequence). This CDR3 is 13 amino acids long. V dropped 2 bases and J dropped 7 bases, with 11 bases sitting between them. CDR3 region: CASSLMGHDEAFF. The CDR3 DNA sequence: TGTGCCAGCAGCTTAATGGGACACGATGAAGCTTTCTTT.

V usage is TRBV6-5 and J usage is TRBJ2-7; 7 bases are shared with TRBD1. The ends lost 6 bases at V and 5 bases at J; junction bases unmatched: 10. Germline loops: CDR1 MNHEY, CDR2 SVGAGI. The CDR3 contains 14 residues. The CDR3 coding sequence is TGTGCCAGCAGGGGGACAGTTACTTTTGACGAGCAGTACTTC. It encodes CASRGTVTFDEQYF.

In this sample, this clone turned up once. This sequence joins TRBV19 and TRBJ2-3; TRBD2 matches at 7 bases. V trimming: 5 bases; J trimming: 2 bases; junction bases outside the gene matches: 7. Germline V CDR1 and CDR2: LNHDA, SQIVND (reference sequence). The CDR3 runs 15 residues. The CDR3 DNA reads TGTGCCAGTAGTCTGGGTAGCGGGTACACAGATACGCAGTATTTT. Encoded protein: CASSLGSGYTDTQYF.

This clone has a single count. The V call is TRBV11-2, the J call TRBJ1-1; D call uncertain. Trimming stripped 5 bases from V and 1 base from J, with 8 bases between. This CDR3 spans 13 amino acids. CDR1 and CDR2 (germline): SGHAT, FQNNGV. CDR3 region: CASSPRWNTEAFF. CDR3 sequence (DNA): TGTGCCAGCAGCCCGCGGTGGAACACTGAAGCTTTCTTT. Using reference TRBV11-2 and TRBJ1-1 for the parts outside the CDR3, the full variable domain is EAGVAQSPRYKIIEKRQSVAFWCNPISGHATLYWYQQILGQGPKLLIQFQNNGVVDDSQLPKDRFSAERLKGVDSTLKIQPAKLEDSAVYLCASSPRWNTEAFFGQGTRLTVV.

J is TRBJ1-1 and V is TRBV19, with D perhaps TRBD1 (5 bases). Germline loops: CDR1 LNHDA, CDR2 SQIVND (reference sequence). This CDR3 has 16 amino acids. V lost 5 bases, J lost 0 bases, and 16 bases lay in between. The CDR3 is CASSSQRTTMNTEAFF. For the CDR3, the DNA is TGTGCCAGTAGTTCCCAGAGGACAACGATGAACACTGAAGCTTTCTTT.

This clone was counted once. The rearrangement links TRBV9 to TRBJ2-3; 10 nucleotides line up with TRBD2. The ends lost 4 bases at V and 6 bases at J; junction bases unmatched: 5. The CDR3 runs to 14 residues. The germline gives CDR1 SGDLS, CDR2 YYNGEE. CDR3 DNA sequence: TGTGCCAGCAGCCCCAATAGCGGGGGGGATACGCAGTATTTT. It codes for CASSPNSGGDTQYF.

The J gene is TRBJ2-3, the V gene TRBV10-3, with 11 bases identical to TRBD2. The trim removed 6 bases at V and 5 bases at J, leaving 7 bases unmatched. This CDR3 has 15 residues. The germline V gene encodes CDR1 ENHRY and CDR2 SYGVKD. The CDR3 sequence: CAISQLAGAGDTQYF. The CDR3 DNA follows: TGTGCCATCAGCCAACTAGCGGGGGCGGGAGATACGCAGTATTTT.

This chain joins TRBV5-1 and TRBJ2-2, with 7 bases matching TRBD1. Germline V lookup: CDR1 SGHRS, CDR2 YFSETQ. The V segment lost 0 bases and the J segment 6 bases; nucleotides outside the gene matches: 2. This CDR3 contains 14 residues. The CDR3 region is CASSLEGQAGELFF. CDR3 bases: TGCGCCAGCAGCTTGGAAGGACAGGCCGGGGAGCTGTTTTTT.

This chain links TRBV5-1 with TRBJ1-4; D remains ambiguous. The CDR3 spans 15 residues. The V and J ends lost 0 bases and 3 bases respectively, with 9 bases between them. Germline CDR1 and CDR2: SGHRS and YFSETQ. The CDR3 loop is CASSLVRAANEKLFF. CDR3 nucleotide sequence: TGCGCCAGCAGCTTGGTGAGGGCAGCTAATGAAAAACTGTTTTTT.

This clone was observed once. The rearrangement links TRBV5-1 to TRBJ2-3; 12 bases line up with TRBD2. The CDR3 extends over 15 amino acids. J gave up 5 bases and V 4 bases, and 5 bases lay outside the gene matches. From germline, CDR1 is SGHRS and CDR2 YFSETQ. CDR3 residues: CASSLAGGPGDTQYF. The CDR3 region has the DNA TGCGCCAGCAGCCTAGCGGGGGGGCCAGGAGATACGCAGTATTTT.

The chain recombines TRBV30 with TRBJ2-5, with D hard to call. The CDR3 is 13 amino acids. The germline gives CDR1 GTSNPN, CDR2 SVGIG (reference sequence). Deletions cut 4 bases from V and 4 bases from J, with 13 bases between. The CDR3 is CAWTPAGGETQYF. The CDR3 DNA reads as TGTGCCTGGACTCCGGCTGGCGGAGAGACCCAGTACTTC. Using reference TRBV30 and TRBJ2-5 for the parts outside the CDR3, the full variable domain is SQTIHQWPATLVQPVGSPLSLECTVEGTSNPNLYWYRQAAGRGLQLLFYSVGIGQISSEVPQNLSASRPQDRQFILSSKKLLLSDSGFYLCAWTPAGGETQYFGPGTRLLVL.

The J gene is TRBJ2-7, the V gene TRBV6-5; tentative D call: TRBD1 (6 bases). Germline V lookup: CDR1 MNHEY, CDR2 SVGAGI. Trimming took off 7 bases at V and 0 bases at J, with 10 bases between the two ends. The CDR3 extends over 13 amino acids. CDR3 amino acids: CASIEDSSYEQYF. CDR3 sequence (DNA): TGTGCCAGCATCGAGGACAGCTCCTACGAGCAGTACTTC.

This chain joins TRBV5-6 and TRBJ1-5; 9 bases match TRBD1. J lost 5 bases, V lost 6 bases, and 6 bases had no gene match. Germline values: CDR1 SGHDT, CDR2 YYEEEE. The CDR3 totals 14 residues. The CDR3 loop reads CASIPDRGHQPQHF. For the CDR3, the DNA is TGTGCCAGCATCCCGGACAGGGGCCATCAGCCCCAGCATTTT.